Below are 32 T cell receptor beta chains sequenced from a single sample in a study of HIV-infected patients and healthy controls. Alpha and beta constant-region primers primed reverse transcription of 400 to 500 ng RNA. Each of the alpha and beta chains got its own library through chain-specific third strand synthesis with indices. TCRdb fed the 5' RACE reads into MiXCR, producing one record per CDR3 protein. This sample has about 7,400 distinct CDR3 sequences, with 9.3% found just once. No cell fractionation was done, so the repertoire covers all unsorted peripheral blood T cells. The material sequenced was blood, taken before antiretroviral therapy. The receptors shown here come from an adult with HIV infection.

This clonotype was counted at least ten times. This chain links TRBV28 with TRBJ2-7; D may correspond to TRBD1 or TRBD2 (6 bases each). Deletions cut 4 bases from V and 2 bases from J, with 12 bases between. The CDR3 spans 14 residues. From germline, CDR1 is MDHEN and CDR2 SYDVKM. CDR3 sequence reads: CASSSRGAAYEQYF. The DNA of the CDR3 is TGTGCCAGCAGTTCAAGGGGGGCGGCCTACGAGCAGTACTTC.

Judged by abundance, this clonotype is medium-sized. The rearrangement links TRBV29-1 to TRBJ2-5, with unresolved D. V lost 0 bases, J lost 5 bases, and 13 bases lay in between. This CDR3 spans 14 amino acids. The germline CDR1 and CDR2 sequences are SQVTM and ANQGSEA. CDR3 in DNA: TGCAGCGTTGAAGATCCATCTGCCCGGGAGACCCAGTACTTC. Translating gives CSVEDPSARETQYF. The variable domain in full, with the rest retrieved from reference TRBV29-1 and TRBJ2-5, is SAVISQKPSRDICQRGTSLTIQCQVDSQVTMMFWYRQQPGQSLTLIATANQGSEATYESGFVIDKFPISRPNLTFSTLTVSNMSPEDSSIYLCSVEDPSARETQYFGPGTRLLVL.

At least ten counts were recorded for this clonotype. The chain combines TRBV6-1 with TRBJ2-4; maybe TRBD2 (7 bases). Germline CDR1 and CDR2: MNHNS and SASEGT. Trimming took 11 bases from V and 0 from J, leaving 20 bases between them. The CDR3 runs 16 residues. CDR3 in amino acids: CALRGRDYLAKNIQYF. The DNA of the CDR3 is TGTGCCCTAAGGGGGAGGGATTACCTAGCCAAAAACATTCAGTACTTC.

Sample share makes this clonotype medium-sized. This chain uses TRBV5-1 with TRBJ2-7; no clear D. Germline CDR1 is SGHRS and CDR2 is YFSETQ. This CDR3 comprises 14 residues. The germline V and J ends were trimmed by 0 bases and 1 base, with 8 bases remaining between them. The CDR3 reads CASSLDHGSYEQYF. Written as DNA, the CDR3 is TGCGCCAGCAGCTTGGATCACGGTTCCTACGAGCAGTACTTC. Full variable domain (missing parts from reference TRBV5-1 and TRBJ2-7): KAGVTQTPRYLIKTRGQQVTLSCSPISGHRSVSWYQQTPGQGLQFLFEYFSETQRNKGNFPGRFSGRQFSNSRSEMNVSTLELGDSALYLCASSLDHGSYEQYFGPGTRLTVT.

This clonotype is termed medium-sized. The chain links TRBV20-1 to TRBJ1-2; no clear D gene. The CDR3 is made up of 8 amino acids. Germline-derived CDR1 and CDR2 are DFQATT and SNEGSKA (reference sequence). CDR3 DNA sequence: TGCGGAATCTATGGCTACACCTTC. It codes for CGIYGYTF.

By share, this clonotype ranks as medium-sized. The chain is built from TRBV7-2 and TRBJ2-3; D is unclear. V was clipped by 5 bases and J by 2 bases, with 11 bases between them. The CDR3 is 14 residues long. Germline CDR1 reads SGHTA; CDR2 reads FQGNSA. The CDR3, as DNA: TGTGCCAGCAGCCTCCGTGGACCCACAGATACGCAGTATTTT. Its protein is CASSLRGPTDTQYF.

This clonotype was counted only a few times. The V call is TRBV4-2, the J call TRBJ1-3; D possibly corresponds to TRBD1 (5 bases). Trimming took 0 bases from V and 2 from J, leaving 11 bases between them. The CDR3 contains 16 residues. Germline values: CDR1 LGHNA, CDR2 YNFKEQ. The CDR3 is CASSQDQGMTGNTIYF. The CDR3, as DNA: TGTGCCAGCAGCCAAGATCAGGGTATGACTGGAAACACCATATATTTT.

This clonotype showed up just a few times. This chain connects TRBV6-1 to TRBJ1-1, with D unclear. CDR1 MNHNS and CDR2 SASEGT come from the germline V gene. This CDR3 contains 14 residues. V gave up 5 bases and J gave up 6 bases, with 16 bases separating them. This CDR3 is CASSHWPVGAEAFF. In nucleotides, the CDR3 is TGTGCCAGCAGTCACTGGCCGGTCGGGGCTGAAGCTTTCTTT.

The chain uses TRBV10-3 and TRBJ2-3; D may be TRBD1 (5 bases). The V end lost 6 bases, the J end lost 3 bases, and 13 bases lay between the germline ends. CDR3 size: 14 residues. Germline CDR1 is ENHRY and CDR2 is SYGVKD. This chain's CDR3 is CAIRRQTLTDTQYF. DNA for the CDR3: TGTGCCATCAGAAGACAGACACTTACAGATACGCAGTATTTT.

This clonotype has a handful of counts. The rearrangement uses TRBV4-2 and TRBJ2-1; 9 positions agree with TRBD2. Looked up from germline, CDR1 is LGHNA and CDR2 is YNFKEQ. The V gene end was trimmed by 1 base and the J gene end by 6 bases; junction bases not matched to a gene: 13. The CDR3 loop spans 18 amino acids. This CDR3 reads CASSQAGASGMVGNEQFF. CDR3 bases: TGTGCCAGCAGCCAAGCAGGAGCTAGCGGGATGGTGGGCAATGAGCAGTTCTTC.

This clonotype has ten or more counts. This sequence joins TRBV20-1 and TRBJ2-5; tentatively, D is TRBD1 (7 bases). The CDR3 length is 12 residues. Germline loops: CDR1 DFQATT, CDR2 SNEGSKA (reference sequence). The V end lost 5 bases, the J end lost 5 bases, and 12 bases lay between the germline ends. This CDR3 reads CSASTGRETQYF. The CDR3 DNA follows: TGCAGTGCTTCGACAGGGAGGGAGACCCAGTACTTC.

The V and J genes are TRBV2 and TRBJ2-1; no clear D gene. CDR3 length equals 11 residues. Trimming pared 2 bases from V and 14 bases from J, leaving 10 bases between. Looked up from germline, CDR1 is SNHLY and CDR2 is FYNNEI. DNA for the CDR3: TGTGCCAGCAGTGAACTCAGCGAGGAGTTCTTC. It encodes CASSELSEEFF.

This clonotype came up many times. The CDR3 coding sequence is TGTGCCAGCAGTTTTAAGGACAGCCGGTACGAGCAGTACTTC. Translated, it gives CASSFKDSRYEQYF. The rearrangement joins TRBV28 to TRBJ2-7; perhaps TRBD1 as D (6 bases). Trimming took off 3 bases at V and 4 bases at J, with 13 bases between the two ends. The CDR3 totals 14 residues. Per germline, CDR1 MDHEN and CDR2 SYDVKM.

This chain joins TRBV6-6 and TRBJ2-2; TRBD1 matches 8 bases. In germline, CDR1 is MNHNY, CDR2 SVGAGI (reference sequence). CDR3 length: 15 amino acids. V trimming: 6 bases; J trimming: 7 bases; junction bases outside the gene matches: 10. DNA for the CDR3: TGTGCCAGCAGACTAAATCAGGGGGCGGGCGGGGAGCTGTTTTTT. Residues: CASRLNQGAGGELFF.

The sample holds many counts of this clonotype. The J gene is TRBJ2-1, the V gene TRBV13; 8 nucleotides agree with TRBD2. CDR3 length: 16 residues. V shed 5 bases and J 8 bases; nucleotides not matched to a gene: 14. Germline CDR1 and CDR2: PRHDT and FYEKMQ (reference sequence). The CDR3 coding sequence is TGTGCCAGCAGCATACGAACTAGCGGAGGCCGCGATGAGCAGTTCTTC. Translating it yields CASSIRTSGGRDEQFF.

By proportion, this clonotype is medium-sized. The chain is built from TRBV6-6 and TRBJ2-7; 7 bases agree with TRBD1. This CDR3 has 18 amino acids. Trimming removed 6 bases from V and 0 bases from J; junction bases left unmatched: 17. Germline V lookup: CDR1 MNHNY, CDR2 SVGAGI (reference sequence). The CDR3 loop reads CASSPTDQKQGNSYEQYF. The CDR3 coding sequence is TGTGCCAGCAGCCCTACCGATCAGAAACAGGGGAACTCCTACGAGCAGTACTTC.

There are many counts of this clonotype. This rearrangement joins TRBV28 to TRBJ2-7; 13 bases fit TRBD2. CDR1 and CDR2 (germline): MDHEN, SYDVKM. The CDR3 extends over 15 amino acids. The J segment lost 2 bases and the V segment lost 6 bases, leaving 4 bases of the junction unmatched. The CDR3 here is CASSPGTSGTYEQYF. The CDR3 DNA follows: TGTGCCAGCAGCCCTGGGACTAGCGGGACCTACGAGCAGTACTTC.

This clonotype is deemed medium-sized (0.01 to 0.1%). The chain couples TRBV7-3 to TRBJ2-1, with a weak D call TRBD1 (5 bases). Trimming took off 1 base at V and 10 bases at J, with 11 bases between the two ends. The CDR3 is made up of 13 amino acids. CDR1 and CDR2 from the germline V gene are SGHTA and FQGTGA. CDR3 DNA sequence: TGTGCCAGCAGCTTAATTGAGACAGACGAGCAGTTCTTC. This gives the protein CASSLIETDEQFF.

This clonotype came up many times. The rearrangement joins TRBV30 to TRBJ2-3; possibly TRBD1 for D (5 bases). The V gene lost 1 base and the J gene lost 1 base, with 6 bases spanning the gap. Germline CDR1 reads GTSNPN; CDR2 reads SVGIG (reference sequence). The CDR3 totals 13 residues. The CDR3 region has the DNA TGTGCCTGGAGTGAAGGGGGCACAGATACGCAGTATTTT. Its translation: CAWSEGGTDTQYF.

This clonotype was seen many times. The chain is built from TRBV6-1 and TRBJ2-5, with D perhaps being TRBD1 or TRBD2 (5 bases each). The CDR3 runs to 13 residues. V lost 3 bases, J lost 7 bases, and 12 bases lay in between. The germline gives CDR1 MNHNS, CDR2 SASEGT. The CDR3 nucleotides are TGTGCCAGCAGTGAGGGGGTGGCCGGGACCCAGTACTTC. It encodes CASSEGVAGTQYF.

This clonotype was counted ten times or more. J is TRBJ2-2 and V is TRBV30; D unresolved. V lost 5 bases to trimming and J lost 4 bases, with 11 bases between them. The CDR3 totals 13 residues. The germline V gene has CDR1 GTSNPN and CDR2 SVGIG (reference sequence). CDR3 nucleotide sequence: TGTGCCTGGGGGGTCCTCCTCACCGGGGAGCTGTTTTTT. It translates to CAWGVLLTGELFF.

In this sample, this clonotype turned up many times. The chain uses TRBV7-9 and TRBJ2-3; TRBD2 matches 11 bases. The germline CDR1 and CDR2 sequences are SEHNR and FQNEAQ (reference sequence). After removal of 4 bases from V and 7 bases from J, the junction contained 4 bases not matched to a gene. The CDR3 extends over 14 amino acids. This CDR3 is CASSYSGGANTQYF. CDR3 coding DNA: TGTGCCAGCAGCTATAGCGGGGGGGCAAATACGCAGTATTTT. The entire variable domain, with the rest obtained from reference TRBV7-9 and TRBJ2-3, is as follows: DTGVSQNPRHKITKRGQNVTFRCDPISEHNRLYWYRQTLGQGPEFLTYFQNEAQLEKSRLLSDRFSAERPKGSFSTLEIQRTEQGDSAMYLCASSYSGGANTQYFGPGTRLTVL.

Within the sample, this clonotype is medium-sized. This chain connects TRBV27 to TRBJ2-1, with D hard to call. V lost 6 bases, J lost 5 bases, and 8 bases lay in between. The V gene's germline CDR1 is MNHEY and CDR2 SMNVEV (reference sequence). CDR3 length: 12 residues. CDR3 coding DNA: TGTGCCAGCAGAGCAGATCACAATGAGCAGTTCTTC. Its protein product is CASRADHNEQFF.

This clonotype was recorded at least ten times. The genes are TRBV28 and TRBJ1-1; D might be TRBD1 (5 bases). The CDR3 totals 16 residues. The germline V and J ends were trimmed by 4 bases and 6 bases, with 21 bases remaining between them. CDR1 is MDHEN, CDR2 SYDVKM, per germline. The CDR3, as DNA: TGTGCCAGCAGTTCGCCGGCCCCAGGGTTGGGTCCTGAAGCTTTCTTT. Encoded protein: CASSSPAPGLGPEAFF.

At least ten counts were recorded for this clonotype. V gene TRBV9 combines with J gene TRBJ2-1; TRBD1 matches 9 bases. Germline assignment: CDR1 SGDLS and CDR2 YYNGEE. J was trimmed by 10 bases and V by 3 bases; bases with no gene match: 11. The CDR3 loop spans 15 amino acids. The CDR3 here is CASSAPGTGSQEQFF. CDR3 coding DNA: TGTGCCAGCAGCGCGCCCGGGACAGGGTCTCAGGAGCAGTTCTTC.

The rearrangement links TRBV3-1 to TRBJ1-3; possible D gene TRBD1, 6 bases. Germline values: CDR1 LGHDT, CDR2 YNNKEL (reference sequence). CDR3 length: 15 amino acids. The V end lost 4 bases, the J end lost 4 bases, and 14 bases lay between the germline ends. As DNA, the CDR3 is TGTGCCAGCAGCCGCTACAGGGACGAGGGAAACACCATATATTTT. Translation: CASSRYRDEGNTIYF.

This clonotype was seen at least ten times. The CDR3 bases are TGCAGTGCCCAGGGAGCGGGGGGGCCTCACAATGAGCAGTTCTTC. Translated: CSAQGAGGPHNEQFF. The V and J genes are TRBV20-1 and TRBJ2-1; 10 nucleotides line up with TRBD2. This CDR3 is built from 15 residues. Germline loops: CDR1 DFQATT, CDR2 SNEGSKA (reference sequence). The V segment lost 6 bases and the J segment 5 bases; nucleotides outside the gene matches: 10.

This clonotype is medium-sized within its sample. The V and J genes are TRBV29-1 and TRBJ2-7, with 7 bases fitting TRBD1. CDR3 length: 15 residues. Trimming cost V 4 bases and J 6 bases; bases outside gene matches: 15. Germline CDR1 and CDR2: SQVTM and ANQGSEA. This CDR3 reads CSVVRQGQALLEQYF. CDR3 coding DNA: TGCAGCGTTGTGCGTCAAGGACAGGCCCTTCTCGAGCAGTACTTC.

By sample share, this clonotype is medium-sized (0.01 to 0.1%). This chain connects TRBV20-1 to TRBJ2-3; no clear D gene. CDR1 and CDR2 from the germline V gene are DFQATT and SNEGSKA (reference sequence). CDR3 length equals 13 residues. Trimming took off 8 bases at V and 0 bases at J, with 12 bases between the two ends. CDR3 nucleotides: TGCAGTCAGTACCCCTGGAGCACAGATACGCAGTATTTT. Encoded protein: CSQYPWSTDTQYF.

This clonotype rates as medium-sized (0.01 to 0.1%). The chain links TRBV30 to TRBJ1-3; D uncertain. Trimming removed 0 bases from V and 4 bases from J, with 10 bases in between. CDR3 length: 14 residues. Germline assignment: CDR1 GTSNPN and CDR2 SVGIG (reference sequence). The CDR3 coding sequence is TGTGCCTGGAGTGTAAGTGTAAGCGGAAACACCATATATTTT. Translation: CAWSVSVSGNTIYF.

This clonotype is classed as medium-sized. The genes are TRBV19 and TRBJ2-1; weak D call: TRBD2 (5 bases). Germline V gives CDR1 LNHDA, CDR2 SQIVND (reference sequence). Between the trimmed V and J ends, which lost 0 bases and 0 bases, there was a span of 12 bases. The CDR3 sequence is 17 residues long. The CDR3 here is CASSIDRAVSSYNEQFF. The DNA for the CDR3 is TGTGCCAGTAGTATAGATCGAGCGGTAAGCTCCTACAATGAGCAGTTCTTC.

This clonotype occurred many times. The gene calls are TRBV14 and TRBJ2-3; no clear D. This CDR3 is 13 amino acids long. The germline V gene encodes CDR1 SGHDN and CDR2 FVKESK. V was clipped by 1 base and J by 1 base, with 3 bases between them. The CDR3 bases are TGTGCCAGCAGCCAAGCGGGCACAGATACGCAGTATTTT. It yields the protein CASSQAGTDTQYF.